The present TCR beta chain was sequenced within a study of T-cell memory formation after mild COVID-19. This CDR3 is 15 amino acids long. Per germline, CDR1 KGHSH and CDR2 LQKENI. The trim removed 2 bases at V and 1 base at J, leaving 5 bases unmatched. The sample holds many counts of this clonotype. Its antigen is still unknown. The TCR alpha and TCR beta cDNA libraries, bearing sample barcodes and UMIs, were generated by 5'RACE using constant-segment primers. TCRdb independently ran MiXCR on the 5' RACE reads; one entry per CDR3 protein. This repertoire shows about half a million distinct CDR3 sequences, 15% to 20% found once; its top ten account for roughly an eighth. The study's findings and limits: Clones that contracted from day 15 to 85 had balanced CD4/CD8; later expanders were CD4+ biased.

The source is an adult woman who had mild COVID-19 (a few samples of this study predate the infection). Cell type and time point are not known. The sequencing sample was made of PBMCs or a T cell subset sorted from them (not recorded which). The chain joins TRBV18 to TRBJ2-7; 7 positions agree with TRBD2. This chain's CDR3 is CASSPGRGFSYEQYF. The CDR3 nucleotides are TGTGCCAGCTCACCAGGGAGGGGCTTTTCCTACGAGCAGTACTTC.